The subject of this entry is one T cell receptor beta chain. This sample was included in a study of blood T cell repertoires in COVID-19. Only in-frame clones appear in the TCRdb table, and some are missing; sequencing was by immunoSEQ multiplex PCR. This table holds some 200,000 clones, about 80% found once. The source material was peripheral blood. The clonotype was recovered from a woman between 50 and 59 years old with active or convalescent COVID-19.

Here the CDR3 DNA reads TGTGCCAGCAGCCCCTTCGGGACAGGGGGCCTACGGTATGGCTACACCTTC. It translates to CASSPFGTGGLRYGYTF. V is TRBV11-2 and J is TRBJ1-2; 12 nucleotides line up with TRBD1. The CDR3 has 17 residues. Per the germline V gene, CDR1 is SGHAT and CDR2 is FQNNGV. V gave up 5 bases and J gave up 5 bases; unmatched junction bases: 12.